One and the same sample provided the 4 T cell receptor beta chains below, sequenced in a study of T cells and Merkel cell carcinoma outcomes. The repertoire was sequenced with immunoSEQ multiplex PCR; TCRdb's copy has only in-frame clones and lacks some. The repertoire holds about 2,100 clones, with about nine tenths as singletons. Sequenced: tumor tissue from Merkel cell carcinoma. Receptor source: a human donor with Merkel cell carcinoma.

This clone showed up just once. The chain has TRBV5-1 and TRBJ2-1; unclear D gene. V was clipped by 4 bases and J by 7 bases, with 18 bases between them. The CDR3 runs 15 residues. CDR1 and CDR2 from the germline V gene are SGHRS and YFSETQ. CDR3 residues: CASSIVNHGLNEQFF. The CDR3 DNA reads TGCGCCAGCAGCATTGTTAACCACGGATTAAATGAGCAGTTCTTC.

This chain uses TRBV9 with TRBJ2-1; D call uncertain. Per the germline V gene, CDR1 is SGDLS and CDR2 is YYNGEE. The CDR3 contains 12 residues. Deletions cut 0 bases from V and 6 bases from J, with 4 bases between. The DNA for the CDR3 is TGTGCCAGCAGCGTAGGTGTCAATGAGCAGTTCTTC. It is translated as CASSVGVNEQFF.

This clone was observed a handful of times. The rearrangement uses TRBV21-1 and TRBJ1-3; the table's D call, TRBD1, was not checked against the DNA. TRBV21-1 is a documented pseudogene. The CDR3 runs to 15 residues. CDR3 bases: TGTGCCAGCAGCAAAGATACCAGCTCTGGAAACACCATATATTTT. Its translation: CASSKDTSSGNTIYF.

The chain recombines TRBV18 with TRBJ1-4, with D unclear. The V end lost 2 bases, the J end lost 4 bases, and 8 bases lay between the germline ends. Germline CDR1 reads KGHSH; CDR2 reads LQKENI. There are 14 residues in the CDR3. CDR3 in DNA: TGTGCCAGCTCACCAGCCGCCGGTAATGAAAAACTGTTTTTT. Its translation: CASSPAAGNEKLFF.